Below, one T cell receptor (beta chain) is given with its context. Its antigen remains unidentified. Per-base quality was not reported, and no clone a single base away is much larger than it. The data were taken from a study of blood T cell repertoires in COVID-19 (dated by TCRdb to the early 2020s). In terms of the full investigation: Recovered participants in ImmuneRACE Cohort 3 were defined as having two consecutive negative NP/OP PCR tests, clearance from a healthcare professional, or resolution of symptoms. Where HLA class I and class II types were available, the types were taken from metadata supplied by the sample provider, not from assay-based typing. The prospective study material was composed of cDNA or gDNA derived from T cells, B-cell-depleted T cells, or PBMCs. Sample metadata almost always included a de-identified subject ID, COVID-19 status, age in years and sex. The collaborator samples originated in the United States, Italy and Spain and spanned the acute and convalescent phases of COVID-19. The samples were drawn from two sources: the first 160 participants of the ongoing ImmuneRACE study, and 1,200 or so subjects contributed by 6 global collaborators. The repertoires were made available in a free public database intended to serve as a resource for research on the immune response to SARS-CoV-2. The dataset comprised deeply sampled blood TCRbeta repertoires from subjects exposed to, actively infected with, or recovered from COVID-19.

Per the germline V gene, SNHLY is the CDR1 and FYNNEI is the CDR2. V loses 8 bases of germline sequence and J loses 4 bases, and the interval between the two ends is 12 bases. The CDR3 sequence holds 13 residues, the cysteine and phenylalanine included. The DNA shown is the 39-base CDR3, in frame from base 1. TCRbeta CDR3 regions were amplified from genomic DNA by means of the immunoSEQ Assay, a bias-controlled multiplex PCR. The authors' pipeline ran thus. The number of nucleated cells in each sample was estimated from the amplification of reference gene primers within the assay. To quantify the absolute abundance of each unique TCRbeta CDR3 rearrangement, sequence reads were collapsed and filtered. Productive Simpson clonality was computed per sample as the square root of Simpson's diversity index over productive rearrangements. Sourced from immuneACCESS, this table was stored by TCRdb with only in-frame sequences that have V and J called. A share of the clones is absent; for the studies checked, an unresolved V gene accounts for under half, and the remainder has no known explanation. The V and J calls and clone size come from that table; D and trimming were worked out from the DNA. The sample yields about 400,000 clones; around 87% were counted once. Together, the top ten hold about 2.1% of the sample.

General findings and caveats noted by the study authors: Clinical and demographic metadata were provided uncurated, with the amount varying by source and participant.

Participants in the prospective study were enrolled through a virtual design, were aged about 18 to 100 years, and lived in about 25 United States geographic areas. In the prospective study, cohorts were assigned on the basis of participant-reported clinical history obtained from a screening survey and a study questionnaire. Each participant in the prospective study had whole blood, serum and a nasopharyngeal or oropharyngeal swab collected by mobile phlebotomists. Over an approximately 2-month period, participants in the prospective study had the option of providing additional blood draws and questionnaires. Before DNA extraction, prospective study blood samples were shipped either frozen or at room temperature.

Sequences were obtained from PBMCs or T cells enriched from blood (not recorded which). This clonotype originated in a man aged 40-50 years in a cohort exposed to, infected with or recovered from COVID-19 (not recorded which). Recombination joined TRBV2 with TRBJ2-1, with the D gene not confidently named. Here the CDR3 is given as CASGGELYNEQFF. The bases are TGTGCCAGCGGCGGTGAATTGTACAATGAGCAGTTCTTC.